The 14 T cell receptor beta chains presented below share a single source sample, sequenced in a study of T cells in Graves' hyperthyroidism and ophthalmopathy. Researchers took RNA transcripts and amplified the TCR beta CDR3 regions from them. Primed by the HTBI set, a first-round RT-PCR was run on the TCR CDR3. One entry per CDR3 protein, called by TCRdb with MiXCR from the multiplex PCR reads. The sample holds a few hundred thousand distinct CDR3 sequences, more than 15% seen once. Sequencing was carried out using blood. These receptors were taken from a middle-aged woman with Graves' ophthalmopathy.

A few counts support this clonotype. The gene calls are TRBV6-2 or TRBV6-3 and TRBJ2-5; possible D gene TRBD1, 6 bases. V lost 3 bases and J 1 base, leaving 21 bases between the germline ends. This CDR3 is 18 amino acids long. Germline V lookup: CDR1 MNHEY, CDR2 SVGEGT. CDR3 sequence: CASSYSSLLGQRQETQYF. The CDR3 nucleotides read TGTGCCAGCAGTTATTCGAGCTTGCTTGGACAGCGCCAAGAGACCCAGTACTTC.

The chain has TRBV19 and TRBJ2-1, with D hard to call. Germline loops: CDR1 LNHDA, CDR2 SQIVND (reference sequence). Trimming cost V 4 bases and J 9 bases, with 16 bases left between them. CDR3 length equals 14 residues. The CDR3 protein is CASSTAGGLGEQFF. The DNA of the CDR3 is TGTGCCAGTAGTACAGCTGGTGGGTTGGGTGAGCAGTTCTTC.

At least ten counts were recorded for this clonotype. The J gene is TRBJ2-1, the V gene TRBV6-1; the match to TRBD2 covers 9 bases. This CDR3 has 16 amino acids. V trimming: 5 bases; J trimming: 6 bases; junction bases outside the gene matches: 11. Germline V gene data show CDR1 as MNHNS and CDR2 as SASEGT. The CDR3: CASSYGGRASTNEQFF. In DNA, the CDR3 is TGTGCCAGCAGTTACGGCGGGAGGGCTTCTACCAATGAGCAGTTCTTC.

This clonotype was seen only a few times. V is TRBV20-1 and J is TRBJ2-5, with D possibly being TRBD1 or TRBD2 (5 bases each). V lost 3 bases to trimming and J lost 1 base, with 9 bases between them. The CDR3 contains 13 residues. In germline, CDR1 is DFQATT, CDR2 SNEGSKA (reference sequence). For the CDR3, the DNA is TGCAGTGCTAGGAGGGGATTCCAAGAGACCCAGTACTTC. This gives the protein CSARRGFQETQYF.

A few counts support this clonotype. The chain has TRBV6-1 and TRBJ2-4; D unresolved. CDR3 length equals 14 residues. Between the trimmed V and J ends, which lost 6 bases and 3 bases, there was a span of 12 bases. The germline gives CDR1 MNHNS, CDR2 SASEGT. CDR3 bases: TGTGCCAGCAGGCCGAGCGAGTTCAAAAACATTCAGTACTTC. Protein sequence: CASRPSEFKNIQYF.

This clonotype was detected many times. The chain employs TRBV2 and TRBJ1-1, with D possibly being TRBD1 (6 bases). Germline V CDR1 and CDR2: SNHLY, FYNNEI. Trimming pared 1 base from V and 5 bases from J, leaving 20 bases between. The CDR3 loop spans 17 amino acids. The CDR3 here is CASSEDPRGGRGTEAFF. CDR3 DNA sequence: TGTGCCAGCAGTGAAGACCCCAGGGGCGGTAGGGGGACTGAAGCTTTCTTT.

Ten or more counts support this clonotype. CDR3 sequence (DNA): TGTGCCAGCAGCGTTTGGGGCGGAGATCAGCCCCAGCATTTT. Translating gives CASSVWGGDQPQHF. The chain employs TRBV9 and TRBJ1-5; D possibly corresponds to TRBD1 (5 bases). The ends were cut back, 2 bases at V and 5 bases at J, with 11 bases in the middle. The germline V gene has CDR1 SGDLS and CDR2 YYNGEE. The CDR3 runs to 14 residues.

This clonotype was counted only a few times. The chain is built from TRBV6-5 and TRBJ2-1; 7 bases map to TRBD1. V was clipped by 2 bases and J by 8 bases; unmatched bases: 12. CDR1 and CDR2 (germline): MNHEY, SVGAGI. The CDR3 contains 16 residues. CDR3 nucleotide sequence: TGTGCCAGCAGTTACCCGACAGGGAAAGGGGTCTATGAGCAGTTCTTC. Translation gives CASSYPTGKGVYEQFF.

V gene TRBV6-2 or TRBV6-3 combines with J gene TRBJ2-1, with 7 positions matching TRBD2. V lost 6 bases and J lost 4; bases outside the gene matches: 12. The V gene's germline CDR1 is MNHEY and CDR2 SVGEGT. This CDR3 is 16 amino acids long. In DNA form, the CDR3 reads TGTGCCAGCAGACCCCCGCCTTCGGGAGGTTACAATGAGCAGTTCTTC. Its protein is CASRPPPSGGYNEQFF.

Note on this clonotype: A much larger clone sits a single nucleotide away, making a read error possible. The chain employs TRBV2 and TRBJ1-4; D not resolved. The CDR3 is 12 residues long. Germline-derived CDR1 and CDR2 are SNHLY and FYNNEI. CDR3 sequence reads: CASSATNEKLVF. In DNA, the CDR3 is TGTGCCAGCAGTGCAACTAATGAAAAACTGGTTTTT.

The V and J genes are TRBV5-7 and TRBJ2-7; 8 bases are shared with TRBD1. TRBV5-7 is an ORF, and what it does is uncertain. This CDR3 region has 16 residues. The junction had 13 bases not matched to a gene; V was cut back by 3 bases and J by 5 bases. The CDR3 sequence is CASSSRTGKMKNEQYF. In DNA, the CDR3 is TGTGCCAGCAGCTCCCGGACAGGGAAAATGAAAAACGAGCAGTACTTC.

Details on this clonotype: This may stem from a read error, because a much larger clone lies one nucleotide away. CDR3 sequence: CASRLQGWNTEAFF. As DNA, the CDR3 is TGTGCCAGCAGGTTGCAGGGGTGGAACACTGAAGCTTTCTTT. The genes are TRBV12-3 or TRBV12-4 and TRBJ1-1; weak D call: TRBD1 (6 bases). CDR3 size: 14 residues. Trimming stripped 6 bases from V and 1 base from J, with 12 bases between.

The chain has TRBV28 and TRBJ2-5, with 10 bases aligning to TRBD1. V gave up 6 bases and J gave up 6 bases; unmatched junction bases: 13. Germline CDR1 MDHEN, CDR2 SYDVKM. This CDR3 region has 16 residues. The CDR3 nucleotides read TGTGCCAGCAGCGCTCCCGGGACAGGGGACGGGAAGACCCAGTACTTC. Translated, it gives CASSAPGTGDGKTQYF.

This clonotype was seen a few times. V usage is TRBV5-1 and J usage is TRBJ2-1, with 7 bases aligning to TRBD2. CDR3 length: 15 residues. Per the germline V gene, CDR1 is SGHRS and CDR2 is YFSETQ. After removal of 6 bases from V and 8 bases from J, the junction contained 14 bases not matched to a gene. The CDR3 region is CASKFSGGTADEQFF. The DNA for the CDR3 is TGCGCCAGCAAGTTCTCGGGGGGAACTGCCGATGAGCAGTTCTTC.